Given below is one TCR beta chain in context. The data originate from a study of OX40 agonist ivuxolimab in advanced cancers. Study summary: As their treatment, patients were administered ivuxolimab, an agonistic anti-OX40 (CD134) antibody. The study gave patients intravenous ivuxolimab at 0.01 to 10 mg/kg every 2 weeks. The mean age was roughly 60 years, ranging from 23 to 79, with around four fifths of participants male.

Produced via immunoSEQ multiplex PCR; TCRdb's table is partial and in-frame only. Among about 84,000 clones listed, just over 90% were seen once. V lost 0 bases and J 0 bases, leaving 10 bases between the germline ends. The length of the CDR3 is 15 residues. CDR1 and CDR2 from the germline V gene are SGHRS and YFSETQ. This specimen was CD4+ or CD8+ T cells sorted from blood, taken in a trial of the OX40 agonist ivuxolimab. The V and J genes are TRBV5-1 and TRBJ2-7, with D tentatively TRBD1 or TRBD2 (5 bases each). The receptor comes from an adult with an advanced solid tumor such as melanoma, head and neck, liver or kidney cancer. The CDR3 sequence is CASSLEGRASYEQYF. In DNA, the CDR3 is TGCGCCAGCAGCTTGGAGGGGAGAGCCTCCTACGAGCAGTACTTC.